These T cell receptor beta chains were read from a single sample in a study of cytomegalovirus exposure and HLA in healthy donors. Assay used: immunoSEQ multiplex PCR; TCRdb lists only in-frame clones, some missing. In all, the sample yields tens of thousands of clones. Sequencing was done on a sample of PBMCs. These receptor sequences come from a man aged 40-49 years in good health and CMV-seronegative. Both conserved end residues are part of each CDR3. The D gene is left open where the match is weak.

CDR3	DNA	V	J	D
CASSEVRTGGTDTQYF	TGCGCCAGCAGTGAGGTTAGGACAGGCGGCACAGATACGCAGTATTTT	TRBV10-1	TRBJ2-3	TRBD1
CASSVGGIAEAFF	TGTGCCAGCAGCGTCGGGGGTATCGCTGAAGCTTTCTTT	TRBV9	TRBJ1-1	-
CSVVLDRKGYTF	TGCAGCGTTGTTCTGGACAGGAAAGGCTACACCTTC	TRBV29-1	TRBJ1-2	TRBD1
CASSLSGGADTQYF	TGTGCCAGCAGTCTAAGCGGGGGGGCAGATACGCAGTATTTT	TRBV6-6	TRBJ2-3	TRBD2
CSVADRAAGNEQFF	TGCAGCGTTGCCGACAGGGCAGCAGGCAATGAGCAGTTCTTC	TRBV29-1	TRBJ2-1	TRBD1
CAWSLGTGNTGELFF	TGTGCCTGGAGTCTTGGGACAGGGAACACCGGGGAGCTGTTTTTT	TRBV30	TRBJ2-2	TRBD1
CASSLGASGGGDTQYF	TGTGCCAGCAGCCTCGGAGCTAGCGGGGGGGGAGATACGCAGTATTTT	TRBV9	TRBJ2-3	TRBD2
CATGPTSGGLETQYF	TGTGCCACAGGTCCGACTAGCGGGGGGCTAGAGACCCAGTACTTC	TRBV19	TRBJ2-5	TRBD2
CASRLGQGNTDTQYF	TGTGCCAGCAGATTGGGACAGGGAAACACAGATACGCAGTATTTT	TRBV6-1	TRBJ2-3	TRBD1
CASSVAGGHNEQFF	TGTGCCAGTAGTGTAGCGGGGGGCCATAATGAGCAGTTCTTC	TRBV19	TRBJ2-1	TRBD2
CASSATGSTEAFF	TGTGCCAGCAGCGCTACAGGGAGCACTGAAGCTTTCTTT	TRBV11-3	TRBJ1-1	-
CASSDPSLAVSTDTQYF	TGCGCCAGCAGCGACCCAAGCCTCGCGGTTAGCACAGATACGCAGTATTTT	TRBV5-1	TRBJ2-3	-
CATSKPTSGDYNEQFF	TGTGCCACCAGCAAGCCGACTAGCGGGGACTACAATGAGCAGTTCTTC	TRBV15	TRBJ2-1	TRBD2
CASSWGRANSPLHF	TGTGCCAGCAGTTGGGGCAGGGCAAATTCACCCCTCCACTTT	TRBV2	TRBJ1-6	-
CASSYNGTGRVDTQYF	TGTGCCAGCAGTTACAATGGGACAGGGAGGGTGGATACGCAGTATTTT	TRBV6-6	TRBJ2-3	TRBD1
CASRDAARVHTEAFF	TGTGCCAGTAGAGACGCCGCCAGGGTACATACTGAAGCTTTCTTT	TRBV19	TRBJ1-1	-
CASSISAGGQSPLHF	TGTGCCAGTAGTATATCGGCAGGGGGGCAATCACCCCTCCACTTT	TRBV19	TRBJ1-6	TRBD1
CASSLYGTGVGGNQPQHF	TGTGCCAGCAGCTTGTATGGGACAGGGGTAGGAGGCAATCAGCCCCAGCATTTT	TRBV5-8	TRBJ1-5	TRBD1
CASSLQGSNTEAFF	TGTGCCAGCAGCTTACAGGGGAGTAACACTGAAGCTTTCTTT	TRBV7-9	TRBJ1-1	-
CASSQDVPRAEAFF	TGTGCCAGCAGCCAAGATGTCCCGAGGGCTGAAGCTTTCTTT	TRBV4-2	TRBJ1-1	-
CASSLTGRQGAEQYF	TGTGCCAGCAGCTTAACCGGCCGACAGGGCGCCGAGCAGTACTTC	TRBV13	TRBJ2-7	TRBD1
CASSFRTGNSPLHF	TGCGCCAGCAGCTTTCGGACAGGGAATTCACCCCTCCACTTT	TRBV5-1	TRBJ1-6	TRBD1
CASSIGTSGVETQYF	TGTGCCAGCAGCATCGGGACTAGCGGGGTGGAGACCCAGTACTTC	TRBV5-6	TRBJ2-5	TRBD2
CASSKQGPNQPQHF	TGTGCCAGCAGTAAACAGGGACCCAATCAGCCCCAGCATTTT	TRBV6-5	TRBJ1-5	-
CASSYSRAEAFF	TGTGCCAGCAGTTACTCCCGGGCTGAAGCTTTCTTT	TRBV6-5	TRBJ1-1	-
CASSLLAGGSYNEQFF	TGTGCCAGCAGCCTGCTAGCGGGGGGCTCCTACAATGAGCAGTTCTTC	TRBV11-2	TRBJ2-1	TRBD2
CASRQGENTEAFF	TGTGCCAGCAGACAGGGCGAGAACACTGAAGCTTTCTTT	TRBV6-4	TRBJ1-1	-
CAISESKSGGFNEQFF	TGTGCCATCAGTGAGTCGAAGAGCGGGGGGTTCAATGAGCAGTTCTTC	TRBV10-3	TRBJ2-1	TRBD2
CASSSGVAEYQETQYF	TGCGCCAGCAGCTCTGGGGTAGCGGAATACCAAGAGACCCAGTACTTC	TRBV5-1	TRBJ2-5	-
CASSSLAGGNQPQHF	TGTGCCAGCAGCTCCCTGGCGGGAGGCAATCAGCCCCAGCATTTT	TRBV7-8	TRBJ1-5	-
CAWRDRGTGELFF	TGTGCCTGGCGAGACAGGGGAACCGGGGAGCTGTTTTTT	TRBV30	TRBJ2-2	TRBD1
CASSEQGANTGELFF	TGTGCCAGCAGCGAACAGGGGGCGAACACCGGGGAGCTGTTTTTT	TRBV9	TRBJ2-2	TRBD1
CASSVERGPDTQYF	TGTGCCAGCAGCGTAGAGCGGGGCCCAGATACGCAGTATTTT	TRBV9	TRBJ2-3	TRBD2
CASSSRLAGAYEQYF	TGTGCCAGTAGTAGCAGACTAGCGGGGGCCTACGAGCAGTACTTC	TRBV19	TRBJ2-7	TRBD2
CASLWDTNYGYTF	TGTGCCAGTCTTTGGGACACCAACTATGGCTACACCTTC	TRBV2	TRBJ1-2	-
CASSYTSTIIRTEAFF	TGTGCCAGCAGTTACACCTCGACAATAATACGTACTGAAGCTTTCTTT	TRBV6-5	TRBJ1-1	-
CAWLGASGTPLNSPLHF	TGTGCCTGGTTGGGGGCGTCGGGTACCCCTCTTAATTCACCCCTCCACTTT	TRBV30	TRBJ1-6	-
CASSSRQQSSYNSPLHF	TGTGCCAGCAGTTCAAGACAGCAGAGCTCCTATAATTCACCCCTCCACTTT	TRBV28	TRBJ1-6	-
CATLGSGGLRHNEQFF	TGTGCCACCCTAGGTAGCGGGGGGCTCCGACACAATGAGCAGTTCTTC	TRBV15	TRBJ2-1	TRBD2
CAWTILGGYGYTF	TGTGCCTGGACCATTTTGGGGGGCTATGGCTACACCTTC	TRBV30	TRBJ1-2	-